The 28 T cell receptor beta chains in this list originate from one sample, sequenced in a study of blood T cell repertoires in COVID-19. Profiled with immunoSEQ multiplex PCR; TCRdb holds only in-frame clones, not every one. Among roughly 230,000 clones listed, more than 75% were seen once. The sequencing input was PBMCs or T cells enriched from blood (not recorded which). The receptors derive from a woman between 45 and 65 years old who had been exposed to COVID-19.

This clone was found many times. The rearrangement joins TRBV7-9 to TRBJ2-1; D possibly corresponds to TRBD2 (6 bases). Trimming took 3 bases from V and 10 from J, leaving 10 bases between them. The length of the CDR3 is 12 residues. From germline, CDR1 is SEHNR and CDR2 FQNEAQ (reference sequence). The CDR3 loop reads CASSLQGGEQFF. CDR3 bases: TGTGCCAGCAGCTTGCAGGGAGGCGAGCAGTTCTTC.

J is TRBJ2-7 and V is TRBV2, with 8 bases aligning to TRBD2. This CDR3 has 14 residues. The trim removed 7 bases at V and 3 bases at J, leaving 8 bases unmatched. Germline CDR1 SNHLY, CDR2 FYNNEI. The chain's CDR3 is CASTERGGLYEQYF. The CDR3 DNA follows: TGTGCCAGCACCGAACGGGGGGGACTCTACGAGCAGTACTTC.

The gene calls are TRBV5-6 and TRBJ2-7; D is uncertain. From germline, CDR1 is SGHDT and CDR2 YYEEEE. The CDR3 totals 11 residues. V lost 0 bases to trimming and J lost 7 bases, with 5 bases between them. This CDR3 is CASSLEREQYF. The CDR3 nucleotides are TGTGCCAGCAGCTTGGAACGGGAGCAGTACTTC.

The rearrangement joins TRBV10-3 to TRBJ1-2; a weak D match, TRBD1 (6 bases). Germline CDR1 ENHRY, CDR2 SYGVKD. The CDR3 runs to 12 residues. The V and J ends lost 8 bases and 9 bases respectively, with 16 bases between them. The CDR3: CAIELSRGSYTF. CDR3 nucleotides: TGTGCCATCGAACTATCCAGGGGTAGCTACACCTTC.

The V call is TRBV30, the J call TRBJ1-1, with D perhaps matching TRBD1 (6 bases). There are 16 residues in the CDR3. Per the germline V gene, CDR1 is GTSNPN and CDR2 is SVGIG (reference sequence). Trimming took off 0 bases at V and 7 bases at J, with 21 bases between the two ends. Here the CDR3 reads CAWSVSRVILDSEAFF. CDR3 in DNA: TGTGCCTGGAGTGTATCAAGGGTTATTTTGGACAGTGAAGCTTTCTTT.

The rearrangement uses TRBV2 and TRBJ1-1; 8 nucleotides align to TRBD1. Trimming at V came to 6 bases and at J to 6 bases, leaving 6 bases not matched to a gene. Germline V gene data show CDR1 as SNHLY and CDR2 as FYNNEI. This CDR3 is built from 13 residues. The CDR3 protein is CASSDQGAAEAFF. The CDR3, as DNA: TGTGCCAGCAGCGACCAGGGGGCCGCTGAAGCTTTCTTT. Filled out from reference TRBV2 and TRBJ1-1, the complete variable domain reads EPEVTQTPSHQVTQMGQEVILRCVPISNHLYFYWYRQILGQKVEFLVSFYNNEISEKSEIFDDQFSVERPDGSNFTLKIRSTKLEDSAMYFCASSDQGAAEAFFGQGTRLTVV.

The rearrangement joins TRBV2 to TRBJ1-2; TRBD1 aligns across 10 bases. The CDR3 covers 15 residues. CDR1 and CDR2 (germline): SNHLY, FYNNEI. J lost 0 bases, V lost 6 bases, and 4 bases had no gene match. The CDR3 nucleotides read TGTGCCAGCAGGACGGGACAGGGGTCTAACTATGGCTACACCTTC. This gives the protein CASRTGQGSNYGYTF. The variable domain in full, with the rest retrieved from reference TRBV2 and TRBJ1-2, is EPEVTQTPSHQVTQMGQEVILRCVPISNHLYFYWYRQILGQKVEFLVSFYNNEISEKSEIFDDQFSVERPDGSNFTLKIRSTKLEDSAMYFCASRTGQGSNYGYTFGSGTRLTVV.

J is TRBJ2-2 and V is TRBV5-1; 9 bases fit TRBD2. Germline assignment: CDR1 SGHRS and CDR2 YFSETQ. CDR3 size: 17 residues. J lost 3 bases, V lost 5 bases, and 11 bases had no gene match. The CDR3 region has the DNA TGCGCCAGCAGTAGTCCAGCGGGGGGCCGGGACACCGGGGAGCTGTTTTTT. This encodes CASSSPAGGRDTGELFF.

A word on this clone: Likely a read error: the CDR3 ends without its conserved phenylalanine or tryptophan. The DNA is omitted, as the CDR3 cannot be located on it reliably, and the CDR3 follows TCRdb's listing. J is TRBJ2-7 and V is TRBV6-1; TRBD1 is the table's D call and was not checked against the DNA. The CDR3 adds up to 13 amino acids, both ends counted. Germline CDR1 MNHNS, CDR2 SASEGT. The CDR3: CASSERSGTGYVS.

This sequence joins TRBV5-4 and TRBJ2-1; D ambiguous. V shed 2 bases and J shed 6 bases, with 6 bases lying between them. This CDR3 region has 12 residues. CDR1 SGHNT and CDR2 YYREEE come from the germline V gene (reference sequence). This CDR3 is CASSLTFNEQFF. As DNA, the CDR3 is TGTGCCAGCAGCTTAACATTCAATGAGCAGTTCTTC.

The chain carries TRBV18 and TRBJ2-7; D is perhaps TRBD1 (6 bases). Germline V gene data show CDR1 as KGHSH and CDR2 as LQKENI. The CDR3 consists of 16 residues. The V end was cut by 0 bases, the J end by 3 bases, with 15 bases between. The CDR3 here is CASSPPSAGVFYEQYF. As DNA, the CDR3 is TGTGCCAGCTCACCACCCTCGGCAGGGGTCTTCTACGAGCAGTACTTC. Combining the CDR3 with reference TRBV18 and TRBJ2-7 gives the whole variable domain NAGVMQNPRHLVRRRGQEARLRCSPMKGHSHVYWYRQLPEEGLKFMVYLQKENIIDESGMPKERFSAEFPKEGPSILRIQQVVRGDSAAYFCASSPPSAGVFYEQYFGPGTRLTVT.

Written as DNA, the CDR3 is TGTGCCAGCAGGCCTTTTAGTAATGAAAAACTGTTTTTT. This gives the protein CASRPFSNEKLFF. The chain links TRBV12-3 or TRBV12-4 to TRBJ1-4; D remains ambiguous. The CDR3 is 13 amino acids. V gave up 6 bases and J gave up 4 bases, with 9 bases separating them.

The gene calls are TRBV6-5 and TRBJ1-2, with 7 bases that match TRBD1. V lost 5 bases and J lost 4; bases outside the gene matches: 7. The CDR3 loop spans 14 amino acids. In germline, CDR1 is MNHEY, CDR2 SVGAGI. DNA of the CDR3: TGTGCCAGCAGTCGGGACAGAGTTTTCTATGGCTACACCTTC. Amino acids: CASSRDRVFYGYTF.

This clone showed up just once. The CDR3 region is CASSSSGTAGDTQYF. The CDR3 bases are TGTGCCAGTAGCTCCTCGGGGACTGCGGGGGATACGCAGTATTTT. This chain joins TRBV19 and TRBJ2-3; D perhaps matches TRBD2 (6 bases). Germline CDR1 LNHDA, CDR2 SQIVND (reference sequence). The CDR3 is 15 residues long. The V end lost 6 bases, the J end lost 6 bases, and 19 bases lay between the germline ends.

The rearrangement links TRBV28 to TRBJ2-7; 8 bases align to TRBD1. This CDR3 comprises 15 residues. Germline V gene data show CDR1 as MDHEN and CDR2 as SYDVKM. J lost 3 bases, V lost 5 bases, and 9 bases had no gene match. CDR3 nucleotide sequence: TGTGCCAGCAGTCCCGGACAGGGTAAAAGCTACGAGCAGTACTTC. As protein: CASSPGQGKSYEQYF.

The CDR3 protein is CASSVDPAGYNEQFF. As DNA, the CDR3 is TGTGCCAGCAGCGTAGACCCAGCGGGTTACAATGAGCAGTTCTTC. V and J are TRBV9 and TRBJ2-1; TRBD2 might be the D (6 bases). The germline V gene encodes CDR1 SGDLS and CDR2 YYNGEE. Between the trimmed V and J ends, which lost 0 bases and 4 bases, there was a span of 11 bases. The CDR3 runs 15 residues.

V gene TRBV30 combines with J gene TRBJ1-2; 7 bases are a match to TRBD1. CDR1 is GTSNPN, CDR2 SVGIG, per germline (reference sequence). Germline trimming cut 4 bases from V and 4 bases from J; bases unmatched to any gene: 3. This CDR3 is built from 12 residues. The CDR3 loop is CAWTGGGYGYTF. The CDR3 coding sequence is TGTGCCTGGACAGGGGGAGGCTATGGCTACACCTTC.

The chain employs TRBV18 and TRBJ1-3; no definite D call. With 3 bases removed from V and 0 bases from J, the gap between germline ends came to 9 bases. Germline values: CDR1 KGHSH, CDR2 LQKENI. The CDR3 extends over 15 amino acids. CDR3 nucleotide sequence: TGTGCCAGCTCACCGCCCCGGGGCTCTGGAAACACCATATATTTT. Amino acid sequence: CASSPPRGSGNTIYF.

The rearrangement joins TRBV2 to TRBJ2-7; a weak D match, TRBD2 (5 bases). CDR3 size: 14 residues. V dropped 1 base and J dropped 11 bases, with 18 bases sitting between them. CDR1 and CDR2 (germline): SNHLY, FYNNEI. The CDR3 spells CASSEGWAEALKYF. The CDR3 DNA sequence: TGTGCCAGCAGTGAAGGGTGGGCGGAGGCCCTTAAGTACTTC.

The chain recombines TRBV6-4 with TRBJ2-5; 15 nucleotides line up with TRBD2. CDR3 length equals 15 residues. Germline V gene data show CDR1 as MRHNA and CDR2 as SNTAGT. V gave up 4 bases and J gave up 6 bases; unmatched junction bases: 3. The CDR3: CASSGTSGGAKTQYF. DNA for the CDR3: TGTGCCAGCAGTGGGACTAGCGGGGGGGCTAAGACCCAGTACTTC.

The V call is TRBV27, the J call TRBJ2-7; 7 bases are shared with TRBD1. The CDR3 loop spans 15 amino acids. The V gene's germline CDR1 is MNHEY and CDR2 SMNVEV (reference sequence). After removal of 3 bases from V and 3 bases from J, the junction contained 8 bases not matched to a gene. The CDR3 DNA reads as TGTGCCAGCAGTTTCTCCGGGACAGCTAGCTACGAGCAGTACTTC. As protein: CASSFSGTASYEQYF.

The count of this clone is one. The chain has TRBV7-3 and TRBJ1-1; 7 nucleotides agree with TRBD1. CDR3 length: 13 residues. The ends lost 2 bases at V and 8 bases at J; junction bases unmatched: 5. Per the germline V gene, CDR1 is SGHTA and CDR2 is FQGTGA. The CDR3 loop is CASSLGPGQEAFF. The DNA of the CDR3 is TGTGCCAGCAGCTTAGGCCCGGGACAGGAAGCTTTCTTT.

This clone occurred once. The chain combines TRBV11-2 with TRBJ1-2, with D perhaps matching TRBD1 (6 bases). V dropped 1 base and J dropped 7 bases, with 10 bases sitting between them. The CDR3 loop spans 13 amino acids. Germline V gene data show CDR1 as SGHAT and CDR2 as FQNNGV. The DNA of the CDR3 is TGTGCCAGCAGCTTAGGGGGGCCGGGTGGCTACACCTTC. Translating it yields CASSLGGPGGYTF.

The chain is built from TRBV27 and TRBJ1-6, with 8 bases aligning to TRBD1. Germline trimming cut 3 bases from V and 7 bases from J; bases unmatched to any gene: 2. The germline gives CDR1 MNHEY, CDR2 SMNVEV (reference sequence). The CDR3 totals 14 residues. The CDR3 DNA follows: TGTGCCAGCAGTTTTCCAGGGGGCAATTCACCCCTCCACTTT. As protein: CASSFPGGNSPLHF.

The rearrangement uses TRBV19 and TRBJ2-1, with D maybe TRBD2 (6 bases). The CDR3 length is 13 residues. CDR1 and CDR2 from the germline V gene are LNHDA and SQIVND (reference sequence). V was trimmed by 4 bases and J by 10 bases, leaving 14 bases between them. Written as DNA, the CDR3 is TGTGCCAGTAGTACCGGACTATCACAGGAGCAGTTCTTC. It codes for CASSTGLSQEQFF.

V and J are TRBV23-1 and TRBJ1-1; 7 nucleotides match TRBD1. TRBV23-1 is flagged as an ORF with uncertain function. CDR3 length: 17 amino acids. V lost 4 bases, J lost 1 base, and 12 bases stayed unmatched. Here the CDR3 reads CASSPTLTGTANTEAFF. CDR3 DNA sequence: TGCGCCAGCAGTCCGACTCTTACCGGGACAGCGAACACTGAAGCTTTCTTT.

V is TRBV2 and J is TRBJ1-6; possibly TRBD1 for D (6 bases). From germline, CDR1 is SNHLY and CDR2 FYNNEI. This CDR3 has 18 residues. The V end was cut by 7 bases, the J end by 0 bases, with 19 bases between. In DNA, the CDR3 is TGTGCCAGCACAAAGGGACAAGGAGGTTACTCCTATAATTCACCCCTCCACTTT. Protein product: CASTKGQGGYSYNSPLHF.

The genes are TRBV5-4 and TRBJ1-1, with D tentatively TRBD1 (5 bases). The CDR3 length is 15 residues. The germline V gene encodes CDR1 SGHNT and CDR2 YYREEE (reference sequence). Trimming left V 0 bases short and J 1 base short, with 10 bases between. The CDR3, as DNA: TGTGCCAGCAGCTTGGGACAGCCATGGAACACTGAAGCTTTCTTT. Translating it yields CASSLGQPWNTEAFF. Full variable domain (remainder filled in from reference TRBV5-4 and TRBJ1-1): ETGVTQSPTHLIKTRGQQVTLRCSSQSGHNTVSWYQQALGQGPQFIFQYYREEENGRGNFPPRFSGLQFPNYSSELNVNALELDDSALYLCASSLGQPWNTEAFFGQGTRLTVV.